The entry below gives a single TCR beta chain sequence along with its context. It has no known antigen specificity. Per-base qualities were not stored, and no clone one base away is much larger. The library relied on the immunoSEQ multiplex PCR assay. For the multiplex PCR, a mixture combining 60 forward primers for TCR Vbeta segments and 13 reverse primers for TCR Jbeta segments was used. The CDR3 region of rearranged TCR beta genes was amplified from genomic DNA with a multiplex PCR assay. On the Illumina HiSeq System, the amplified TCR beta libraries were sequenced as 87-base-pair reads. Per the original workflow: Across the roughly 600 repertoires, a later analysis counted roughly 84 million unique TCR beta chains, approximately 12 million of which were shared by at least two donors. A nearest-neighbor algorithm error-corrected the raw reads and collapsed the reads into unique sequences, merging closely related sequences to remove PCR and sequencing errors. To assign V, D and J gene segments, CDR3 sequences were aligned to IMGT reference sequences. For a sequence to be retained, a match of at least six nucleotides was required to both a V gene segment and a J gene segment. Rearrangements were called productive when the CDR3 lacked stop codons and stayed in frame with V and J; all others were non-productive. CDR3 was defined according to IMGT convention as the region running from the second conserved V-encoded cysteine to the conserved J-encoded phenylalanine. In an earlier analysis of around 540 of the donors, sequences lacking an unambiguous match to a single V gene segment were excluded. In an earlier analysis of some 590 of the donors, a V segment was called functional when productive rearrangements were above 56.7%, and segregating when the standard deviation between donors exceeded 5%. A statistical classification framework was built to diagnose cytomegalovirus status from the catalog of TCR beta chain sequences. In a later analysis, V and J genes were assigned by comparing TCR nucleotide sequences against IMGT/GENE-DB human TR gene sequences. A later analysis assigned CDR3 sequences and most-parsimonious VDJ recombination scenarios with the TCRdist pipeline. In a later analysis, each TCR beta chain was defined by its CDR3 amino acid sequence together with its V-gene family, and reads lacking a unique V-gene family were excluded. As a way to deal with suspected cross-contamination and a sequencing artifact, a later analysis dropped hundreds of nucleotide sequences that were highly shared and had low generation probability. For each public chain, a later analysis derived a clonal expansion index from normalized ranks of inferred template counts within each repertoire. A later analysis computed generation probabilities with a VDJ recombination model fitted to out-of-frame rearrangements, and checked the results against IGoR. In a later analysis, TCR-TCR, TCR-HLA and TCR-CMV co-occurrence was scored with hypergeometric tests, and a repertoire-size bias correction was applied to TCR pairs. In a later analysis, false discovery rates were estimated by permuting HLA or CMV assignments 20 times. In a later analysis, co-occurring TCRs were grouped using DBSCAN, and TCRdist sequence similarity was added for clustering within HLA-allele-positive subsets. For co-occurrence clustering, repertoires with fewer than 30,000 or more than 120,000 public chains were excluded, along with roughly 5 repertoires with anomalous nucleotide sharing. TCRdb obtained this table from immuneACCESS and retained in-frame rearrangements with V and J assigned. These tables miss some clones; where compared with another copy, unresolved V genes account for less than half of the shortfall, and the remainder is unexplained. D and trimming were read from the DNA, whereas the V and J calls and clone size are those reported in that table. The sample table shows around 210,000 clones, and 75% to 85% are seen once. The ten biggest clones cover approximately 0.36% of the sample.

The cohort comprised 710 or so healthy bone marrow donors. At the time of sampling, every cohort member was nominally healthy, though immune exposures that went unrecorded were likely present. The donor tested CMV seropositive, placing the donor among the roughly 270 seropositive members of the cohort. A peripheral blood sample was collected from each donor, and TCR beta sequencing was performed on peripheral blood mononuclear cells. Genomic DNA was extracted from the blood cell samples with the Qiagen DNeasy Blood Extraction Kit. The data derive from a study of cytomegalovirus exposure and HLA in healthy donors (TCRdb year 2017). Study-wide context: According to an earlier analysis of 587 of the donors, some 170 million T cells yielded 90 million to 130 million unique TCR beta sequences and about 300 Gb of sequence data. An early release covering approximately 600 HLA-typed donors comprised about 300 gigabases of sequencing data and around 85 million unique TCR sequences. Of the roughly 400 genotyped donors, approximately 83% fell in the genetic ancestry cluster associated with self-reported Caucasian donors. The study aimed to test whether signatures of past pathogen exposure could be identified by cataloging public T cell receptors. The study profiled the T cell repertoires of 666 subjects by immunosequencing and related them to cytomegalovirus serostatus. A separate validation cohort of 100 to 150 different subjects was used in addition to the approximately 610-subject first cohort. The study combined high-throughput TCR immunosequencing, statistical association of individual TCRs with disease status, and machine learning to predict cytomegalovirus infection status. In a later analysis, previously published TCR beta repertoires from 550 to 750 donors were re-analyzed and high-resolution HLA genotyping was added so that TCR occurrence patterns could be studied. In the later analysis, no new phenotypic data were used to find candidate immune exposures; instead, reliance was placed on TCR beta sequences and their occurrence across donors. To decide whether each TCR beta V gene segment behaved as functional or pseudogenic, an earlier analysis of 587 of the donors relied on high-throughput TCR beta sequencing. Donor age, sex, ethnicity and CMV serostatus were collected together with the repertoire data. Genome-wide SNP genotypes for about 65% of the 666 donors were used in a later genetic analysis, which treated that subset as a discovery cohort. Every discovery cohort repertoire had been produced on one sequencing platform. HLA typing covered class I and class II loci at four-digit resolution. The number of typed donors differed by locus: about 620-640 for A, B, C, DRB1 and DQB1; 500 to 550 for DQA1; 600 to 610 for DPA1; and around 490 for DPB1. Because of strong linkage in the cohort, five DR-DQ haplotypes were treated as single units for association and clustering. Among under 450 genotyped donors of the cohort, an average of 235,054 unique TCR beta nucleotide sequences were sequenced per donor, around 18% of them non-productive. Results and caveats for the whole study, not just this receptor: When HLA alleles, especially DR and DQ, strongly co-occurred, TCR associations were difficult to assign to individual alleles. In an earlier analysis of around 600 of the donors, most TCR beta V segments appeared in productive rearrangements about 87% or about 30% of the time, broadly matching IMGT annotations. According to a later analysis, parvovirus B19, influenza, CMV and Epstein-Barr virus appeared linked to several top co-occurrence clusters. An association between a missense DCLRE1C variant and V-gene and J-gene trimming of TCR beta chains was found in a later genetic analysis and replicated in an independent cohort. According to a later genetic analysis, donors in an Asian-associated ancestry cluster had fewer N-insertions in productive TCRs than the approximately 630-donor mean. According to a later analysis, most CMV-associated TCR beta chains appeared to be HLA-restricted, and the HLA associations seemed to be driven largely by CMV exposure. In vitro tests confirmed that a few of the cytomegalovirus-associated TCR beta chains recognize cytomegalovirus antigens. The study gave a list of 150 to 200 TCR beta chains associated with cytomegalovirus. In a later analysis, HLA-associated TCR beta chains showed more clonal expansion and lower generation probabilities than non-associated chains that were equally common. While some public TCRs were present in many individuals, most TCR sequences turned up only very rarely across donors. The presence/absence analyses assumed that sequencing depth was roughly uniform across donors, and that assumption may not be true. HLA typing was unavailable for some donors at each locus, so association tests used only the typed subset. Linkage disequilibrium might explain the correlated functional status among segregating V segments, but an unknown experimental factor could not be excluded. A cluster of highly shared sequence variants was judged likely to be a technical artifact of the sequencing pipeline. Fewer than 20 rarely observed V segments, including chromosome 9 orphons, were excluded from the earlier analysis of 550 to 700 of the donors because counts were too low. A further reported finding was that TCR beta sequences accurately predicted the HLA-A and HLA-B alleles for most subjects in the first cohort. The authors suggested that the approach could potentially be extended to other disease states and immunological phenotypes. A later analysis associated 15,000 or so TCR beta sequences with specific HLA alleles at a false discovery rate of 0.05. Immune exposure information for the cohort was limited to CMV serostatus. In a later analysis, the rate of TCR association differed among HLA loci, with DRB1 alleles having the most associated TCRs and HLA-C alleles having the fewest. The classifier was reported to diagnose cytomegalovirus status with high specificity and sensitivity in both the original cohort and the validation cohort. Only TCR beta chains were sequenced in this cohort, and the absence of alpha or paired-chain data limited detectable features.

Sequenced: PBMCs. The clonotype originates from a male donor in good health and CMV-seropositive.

The CDR3 protein is CANKGGDPYEQYF. The DNA sequence is TGCGCCAACAAGGGGGGGGACCCCTACGAGCAGTACTTC. The rearrangement joined TRBV5-1 to TRBJ2-7, with TRBD2 tentatively as D gene (7 bases match). CDR1 SGHRS and CDR2 YFSETQ were looked up in the germline V gene. Inclusive of the bounding cysteine and phenylalanine, the CDR3 is 13 residues long. The only DNA kept is the CDR3, 39 bases in frame from the first base. V and J are truncated by 9 bases and 2 bases respectively, leaving an intervening sequence of 15 bases.